This TCR beta chain came from a study of blood T cell repertoires in COVID-19. Study context: Acute-phase and convalescent COVID-19 samples originated in the United States, Italy and Spain. Sources were T cells, B-cell-depleted T cells, or PBMCs; the material itself was cDNA or gDNA.

A Seattle source enrolled patients during active infection and followed them longitudinally. V was clipped by 9 bases and J by 0 bases, with 12 bases between them. The length of the CDR3 is 13 residues. Germline V gene sequence: CDR1 MDHEN, CDR2 SYDVKM. Authors' methods: From reference gene primer amplification, estimates of nucleated cell counts were derived. Libraries were prepared by immunoSEQ multiplex PCR; TCRdb keeps only in-frame clonotypes and omits some of them. The V and J calls and clone size were taken over from that table, and D and trimming were inferred from the DNA. Of tens of thousands of clones in the sample, under 85% were seen once.

The J gene is TRBJ2-7, the V gene TRBV28; the D is unclear. The receptor's source is a man aged 50-60 years with COVID-19, enrolled during active disease. The source material was peripheral blood. Here the CDR3 reads CASHWAGSYEQYF. CDR3 coding DNA: TGTGCCAGTCACTGGGCAGGCTCCTACGAGCAGTACTTC. The whole variable domain, filled in from reference TRBV28 and TRBJ2-7, reads DVKVTQSSRYLVKRTGEKVFLECVQDMDHENMFWYRQDPGLGLRLIYFSYDVKMKEKGDIPEGYSVSREKKERFSLILESASTNQTSMYLCASHWAGSYEQYFGPGTRLTVT.